This T cell receptor beta chain was retrieved from a study of cytomegalovirus exposure and HLA in healthy donors. Study-level results: Fewer N-insertions than the approximately 700-donor mean were reportedly shown by an Asian-associated ancestry cluster in a later analysis. Exclusion applied to some V segments, including TRBV6-2 and TRBV6-3, as they were indistinguishable. Association of a missense DCLRE1C variant with TCR beta V- and J-gene trimming was reported in a later analysis. Immune exposure data for these donors was limited to CMV serostatus.

Trimming left V 6 bases short and J 2 bases short, with 10 bases between. Looked up from germline, CDR1 is SNHLY and CDR2 is FYNNEI. This CDR3 is built from 13 residues. The study ran its PCR with 60 Vbeta and 13 Jbeta primers. TCRdb's table, derived via immunoSEQ multiplex PCR, lists solely in-frame clones and lacks some. The table shows 250,000 to 350,000 clones, with approximately 90% occurring only once. As to this clone: Its antigen remains unknown.

The V and J genes are TRBV2 and TRBJ1-1; D gene uncertain. The sequence was collected from a man aged 35-49 years in good health and CMV-seropositive. The sequenced material came from PBMCs. The CDR3 loop is CASRVDTNTEAFF. CDR3 nucleotide sequence: TGTGCCAGCAGGGTCGACACCAACACTGAAGCTTTCTTT.